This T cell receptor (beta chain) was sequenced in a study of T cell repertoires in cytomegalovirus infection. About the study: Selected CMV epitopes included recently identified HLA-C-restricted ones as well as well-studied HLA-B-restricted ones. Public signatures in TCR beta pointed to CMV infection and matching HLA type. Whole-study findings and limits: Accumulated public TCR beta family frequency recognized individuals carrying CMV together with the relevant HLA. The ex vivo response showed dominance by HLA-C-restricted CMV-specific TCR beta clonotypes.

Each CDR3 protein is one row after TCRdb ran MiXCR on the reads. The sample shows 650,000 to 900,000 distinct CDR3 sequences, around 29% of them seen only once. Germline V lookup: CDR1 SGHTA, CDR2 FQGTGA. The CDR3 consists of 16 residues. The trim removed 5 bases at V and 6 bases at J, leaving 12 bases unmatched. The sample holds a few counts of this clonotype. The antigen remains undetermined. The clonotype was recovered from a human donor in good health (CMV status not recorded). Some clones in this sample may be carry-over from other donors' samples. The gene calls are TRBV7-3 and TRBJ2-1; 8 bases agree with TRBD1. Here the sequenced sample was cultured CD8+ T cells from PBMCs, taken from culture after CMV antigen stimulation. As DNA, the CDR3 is TGTGCCAGCAGCCTGGACAGGGTTTCAATCCGCAATGAGCAGTTCTTC. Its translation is CASSLDRVSIRNEQFF.